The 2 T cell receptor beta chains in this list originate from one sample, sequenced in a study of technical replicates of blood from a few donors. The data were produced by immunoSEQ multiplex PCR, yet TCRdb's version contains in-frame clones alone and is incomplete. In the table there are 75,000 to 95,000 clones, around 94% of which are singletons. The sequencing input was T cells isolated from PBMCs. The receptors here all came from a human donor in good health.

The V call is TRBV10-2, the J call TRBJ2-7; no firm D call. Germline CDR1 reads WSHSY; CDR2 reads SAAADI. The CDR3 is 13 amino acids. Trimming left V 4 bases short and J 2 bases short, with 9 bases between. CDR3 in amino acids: CASSVISTYEQYF. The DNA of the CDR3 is TGCGCCAGCAGTGTCATTAGTACCTACGAGCAGTACTTC.

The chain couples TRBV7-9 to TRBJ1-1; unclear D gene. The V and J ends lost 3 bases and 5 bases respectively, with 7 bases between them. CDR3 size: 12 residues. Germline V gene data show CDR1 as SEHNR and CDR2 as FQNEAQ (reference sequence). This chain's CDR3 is CASSFPKTEAFF. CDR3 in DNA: TGTGCCAGCAGCTTCCCTAAAACTGAAGCTTTCTTT.